A single T cell receptor (beta chain) is shown here with its context. Its antigen is unidentified. This was a deep-level run. Every subset's genomic DNA went evenly onto several immunoSEQ plates. Clones were sequenced by immunoSEQ multiplex PCR, and TCRdb holds only the in-frame ones, with some missing. The table lists roughly 2 million clones, 90% to 97% of them singletons, with roughly 0.13% in the top ten. The source of the sample is a study of shared clonotypes between healthy human individuals. Overall study findings and caveats: What naive subsets generally showed was a larger estimated richness than memory subsets showed. A few donors showed sharing of approximately 5% of naive CD4 clonotypes.

Germline V gene lookup returns CDR1 SGHNT and CDR2 YYREEE (reference sequence). Trimming removed 0 bases at V and 8 bases at J, with 14 bases between. This CDR3 contains 14 residues. The genes are TRBV5-4 and TRBJ1-1; weak D call: TRBD1 (5 bases). This clonotype originated in a man aged 18 to 35 in good health. The sequencing sample was made of naive CD4+ T cells sorted from blood. Subset here: CD45RA+ positively selected. The DNA of the CDR3 is TGTGCCAGCAGCTTGGAAAGACAGCCTGGGGAAGCTTTCTTT. It yields the protein CASSLERQPGEAFF.